A single TCR beta chain is shown here with its context. The antigen it binds to is not known. The sample holds no much larger clone one base away, and base qualities are not on file. This record comes from a study of T cell responses to AZD1222 COVID-19 vaccine (dated by TCRdb to about 2021). At the level of the whole study: AZD1222 recipients whose second dose came at about 4 weeks and those whose second dose came at about 12 weeks were combined into one group, since spike-specific TCR depth and breadth did not differ between the two schedules. A total of 233 trial participants underwent TCR sequencing, of whom 207 received two doses of AZD1222 and some 25 received two doses of the MenACWY control vaccine. Trial participants were enrolled by age into subgroups of 18-55, 56-69 and 70-plus years, and around 140, 26 and 57 TCR-sequenced participants, respectively, were included in these subgroups. The paper's findings and limits, for the study overall: The vaccine-associated CD4 TCRs covered the entire spike protein, and the dominant responses fell in regions 160-218 and 743-854. Participants were mostly white British and included more females than males, and it was suggested by the authors that clonal diversity may have been underestimated. Because no day 14 peak-response samples were available, the repertoires could be characterized only after the peak T cell response. Only six AZD1222 recipients were SARS-CoV-2 seropositive at baseline, limiting conclusions about previously exposed vaccinees. After two AZD1222 doses, spike-specific TCR breadth and depth were significantly higher than at day 0 and than in MenACWY recipients. Epitopes outside the regions mutated in the B.1.351 and B.1.1.7 variants were reportedly recognized by nearly half of the unique spike-specific TCRs. The 56-69-year group was small, and its depth increase did not reach significance, likely because of low power.

The CDR3 regions of human TCRbeta chains were analyzed by immunosequencing. Regarding the original processing steps: TCRs in the repertoires were compared against a reference library of SARS-CoV-2-specific TCRs that had been generated with the MIRA antigen-specificity platform. Breadth was defined as the fraction of unique TCRs that were SARS-CoV-2-associated, and depth was defined as the fraction of total T cells that were SARS-CoV-2-associated. Using the MIRA data, every spike-specific TCR was mapped to the spike region that the TCR reacted to and assigned to either a CD4 or a CD8 class. Log10-transformed breadth and depth values were compared by one-way ANOVA with Sidak's multiple comparisons tests. Entries here come from immuneACCESS through TCRdb and include only in-frame sequences with V and J called. Some clones fail to appear in such tables; in the studies checked, an unresolved V gene covers under half of the shortfall, and the cause of the remainder is unknown. The V and J calls and the clone size are those of that table, but D and trimming were determined from the DNA. This sample has about 85,000 clones in its table, and roughly 90% of those were observed once. The top ten clonotypes cover less than 6% of the sample.

CDR1 and CDR2 are read off the germline V gene as KGHSH and LQKENI. The CDR3, from cysteine to phenylalanine, totals 18 residues. The retained sequence is limited to the CDR3, 54 bases, with the frame set at the first base. From V the trimming removes 2 bases and from J it removes 3 bases, while the gene matches leave 15 bases of the junction unaccounted for. The time point label on this specimen signifies: baseline before first vaccination. The vaccinee samples were drawn from two UK trials, COV001 and COV002, one of which was a single-blind randomized controlled phase 2/3 trial testing AZD1222 (ChAdOx1 nCoV-19) in healthy adults. Trial participant PBMC samples were collected at day 0 and day 28 after the second dose for TCRbeta chain sequencing.

The sample consisted of peripheral blood, taken on day 0 of AZD1222 vaccination. This receptor was taken from an adult in good health. This sequence uses TRBV18 and TRBJ2-7, with 8 central nucleotides matching TRBD1. The sequenced DNA: TGTGCCAGCTCACCAGGGATCGAGACAGGGGTGTTTTTCTACGAGCAGTACTTC. Its product reads: CASSPGIETGVFFYEQYF. Here the CDR3 is joined to the reference TRBV18 and TRBJ2-7 genes, and the full variable domain is: NAGVMQNPRHLVRRRGQEARLRCSPMKGHSHVYWYRQLPEEGLKFMVYLQKENIIDESGMPKERFSAEFPKEGPSILRIQQVVRGDSAAYFCASSPGIETGVFFYEQYFGPGTRLTVT.